A selection of T cell receptor beta chains follows, all from one sample in a study of cytomegalovirus exposure and HLA in healthy donors. Sequencing used immunoSEQ multiplex PCR; TCRdb keeps in-frame clones, though not all of them. The sample shows about 76,000 clones, about 95% of them seen only once. Sequencing was carried out using PBMCs. The receptors come from a woman between 18 and 29 years old in good health and CMV-seronegative. The CDR3 runs from the conserved cysteine through the conserved F or W. D genes are given only for firm matches. Size tells how often a clone was seen (once, few, many) or the class of an expanded clone, and some rows leave it out.

TGTGCCAGCAGCTTAGTGCGCGGGGGCTTATACAATGAGCAGTTCTTC CASSLVRGGLYNEQFF TRBV13 - - TRBJ2-1
TGTGCCAGCAGCTTGGCCGAGCCCGAGGGACTAGCTCGCGAGACCCAGTACTTC CASSLAEPEGLARETQYF TRBV5-6 TRBD2 - TRBJ2-5
TGTGCCAGCTCACGAACAAAGGGACACTCTAACTATGGCTACACCTTC CASSRTKGHSNYGYTF TRBV18 - - TRBJ1-2
TGTGCCAGCAGTTTATATCCTAGGAGTAGCGGGGGGGCCTTTCTCAATGAGCAGTTCTTC CASSLYPRSSGGAFLNEQFF TRBV27 TRBD2 - TRBJ2-1
TGCGCCAGCAGCCAAGATGGGTATGCAGCGGGGGAGAACACCGGGGAGCTGTTTTTT CASSQDGYAAGENTGELFF TRBV4-3 TRBD2 - TRBJ2-2
TGTGCCAGCAGCCCGGACAGAAACTATGGCTACACCTTC CASSPDRNYGYTF TRBV5-5 - once TRBJ1-2
TGTGCCAGCAGCTTGTACGGGAACACTGAAGCTTTCTTT CASSLYGNTEAFF TRBV11-3 - - TRBJ1-1
TGCAGCGCCGTGACTAGCGTGTACAATGAGCAGTTCTTC CSAVTSVYNEQFF TRBV29-1 TRBD2 - TRBJ2-1
TGTGCCACCTTCGGGGGTGCGGGGGAGTTCACAGATACGCGGTATTTT CATFGGAGEFTDTRYF TRBV28 TRBD2 once TRBJ2-3
TGCGCCAGCAGCTTAGCCCCGGGAGCCGTTGCGGATACGCAGTATTTT CASSLAPGAVADTQYF TRBV5-1 - once TRBJ2-3
TGTGCCAGCAGTTTATCAGGGTCGGGAAACACCATATATTTT CASSLSGSGNTIYF TRBV28 - - TRBJ1-3
TGTGCCAGCGGACTAGCGGCTAGCACAGATACGCAGTATTTT CASGLAASTDTQYF TRBV27 TRBD2 - TRBJ2-3
TGTGCCAGCAGTTCGGAGTCTAGGGGATGGGAGACCCAGTACTTC CASSSESRGWETQYF TRBV27 - - TRBJ2-5
TGTGCCAGCAGCCCCGGGGGGACTAGTACCTACTATGAGCAGTTCTTC CASSPGGTSTYYEQFF TRBV7-9 TRBD2 - TRBJ2-1
TGTGCCAGCAGCCGGGGACAGGACCCTGAAAAACTGTTTTTT CASSRGQDPEKLFF TRBV7-9 TRBD1 - TRBJ1-4
TGTGCCAGCAGCCCCCTGACAGGGGTTTTGTACGAGCAGTACTTC CASSPLTGVLYEQYF TRBV11-2 TRBD1 - TRBJ2-7
TGTGCCAGCAGCGATCAAGGAGGGGTGGTCTATGGCTACACCTTC CASSDQGGVVYGYTF TRBV7-9 - few TRBJ1-2
TGCGCCAGCAGCCCGCGGGGGGTTGCGCAGTATTTT CASSPRGVAQYF TRBV5-1 TRBD2 - TRBJ2-3
TGTGCCAGCAGTTTCAACAGTAGGGGAATCAATCAGCCCCAGCATTTT CASSFNSRGINQPQHF TRBV28 - - TRBJ1-5
TGTGCCAGCAGCTATGGACTAGCGGGGGGAACAGATACGCAGTATTTT CASSYGLAGGTDTQYF TRBV5-6 TRBD2 - TRBJ2-3
TGTGCCAGCAGCTTGGCTCCGGGACAGGGGTACAAAGATACGCAGTATTTT CASSLAPGQGYKDTQYF TRBV5-4 TRBD1 - TRBJ2-3
TGTGCCAGCAGTTATCGGACAGGGTCCGACTATGGCTACACCTTC CASSYRTGSDYGYTF TRBV28 TRBD1 - TRBJ1-2
TGTGCCAGCAGGCCACCGGGACAGGGAGGCAATCAGCCCCAGCATTTT CASRPPGQGGNQPQHF TRBV28 TRBD1 once TRBJ1-5
TGTGCCAGTAGTGTGGCCAGCGGGGGCTTCTATCAGCCCCAGCATTTT CASSVASGGFYQPQHF TRBV19 - - TRBJ1-5
TGTGCTAGCAGCTTAGCGCAGGGGGCCTATGGCTACACCTTC CASSLAQGAYGYTF TRBV7-7 TRBD1 - TRBJ1-2
TGTGCCAGCTCACTAACTGGTCCCGGGGAGCCCCAGCATTTT CASSLTGPGEPQHF TRBV18 - - TRBJ1-5
TGTGCCTGGAGTGTTAAGCGGCTAGCGAGGAACACCGGGGAGCTGTTTTTT CAWSVKRLARNTGELFF TRBV30 - - TRBJ2-2
TGTGCCAGCAGTCCAGGATACACTGAAGCTTTCTTT CASSPGYTEAFF TRBV27 - - TRBJ1-1
TGTGCCACCAGCAGAGCTGGACAGGCTTACGAGCAGTACTTC CATSRAGQAYEQYF TRBV15 TRBD1 few TRBJ2-7
TGTGCCAGCAGCACACGACAGGGGGCCTATGGCTACACCTTC CASSTRQGAYGYTF TRBV9 TRBD1 - TRBJ1-2
TGTGCCAGCAGCTTCTCGACAGGGAGAAATGAGCAGTTCTTC CASSFSTGRNEQFF TRBV5-4 TRBD1 - TRBJ2-1
TGTGCCAGCAGCTTAGCGGTACCGGGGCAGCCCCAGCATTTT CASSLAVPGQPQHF TRBV7-8 - once TRBJ1-5
TGTGCCAGCAGTCCCCCCCGGGAACCTCCCCACGAGCAGTACTTC CASSPPREPPHEQYF TRBV28 - - TRBJ2-7
TGCAGCGTTGGGAACCGGGACAGGGGCGAGCAGTACTTC CSVGNRDRGEQYF TRBV29-1 TRBD1 - TRBJ2-7
TGTGCCAGCAGCTTAAACCGGGACAGGCAGTTCTTC CASSLNRDRQFF TRBV11-2 TRBD1 - TRBJ2-1
TGTGCCAGCTCACCACCGGAGTTCAGGGAAGTCTTTAGCTCTGGAAACACCATATATTTT CASSPPEFREVFSSGNTIYF TRBV18 - - TRBJ1-3
TGCGCCAGCAGCTTGGCTTCTAACTATGGCTACACCTTC CASSLASNYGYTF TRBV5-1 - many TRBJ1-2
TGCGCCAGCAGCGTACAGGGGGTTAACACTGAAGCTTTCTTT CASSVQGVNTEAFF TRBV5-1 TRBD1 - TRBJ1-1
TGCAGCGCGCCCGATAACAGGGGGATGGAGAAAAACATTCAGTACTTC CSAPDNRGMEKNIQYF TRBV29-1 TRBD1 - TRBJ2-4
TGTGCCAGTAGTCCCCAGTCTGGGCAGGATCATGGCTACACCTTC CASSPQSGQDHGYTF TRBV19 - - TRBJ1-2